The next 20 T cell receptor beta chains were all read from a single sample in a study of T-cell memory formation after mild COVID-19. TCRdb independently ran MiXCR on the 5' RACE reads; one entry per CDR3 protein. In the table there are 470,000 or so distinct CDR3 sequences, around 18% of which are singletons. Sequencing input: PBMCs or a T cell subset sorted from them (not recorded which). The receptor set was obtained from an adult woman who had mild COVID-19 (a few samples of this study predate the infection). Cell type and time point are not known.

This clonotype was seen repeatedly, ten times or more. The chain uses TRBV24-1 and TRBJ2-6, with D possibly TRBD1 on 6 matching bases. Germline CDR1 KGHDR, CDR2 SFDVKD. The CDR3 spans 16 residues. Trimming stripped 9 bases from V and 0 bases from J, with 14 bases between. The CDR3 here is CATGWQGHSGANVLTF. The DNA for the CDR3 is TGTGCCACCGGTTGGCAGGGACACTCTGGGGCCAACGTCCTGACTTTC.

V is TRBV4-2 and J is TRBJ1-2; weak D call: TRBD1 (6 bases). The V and J ends lost 3 bases and 6 bases respectively, with 11 bases between them. The CDR3 sequence is 13 residues long. Germline CDR1 LGHNA, CDR2 YNFKEQ. This chain's CDR3 is CASSQAGGNGYTF. DNA of the CDR3: TGTGCCAGCAGCCAGGCCGGGGGCAATGGCTACACCTTC.

The V and J genes are TRBV5-1 and TRBJ1-1; D is ambiguous. This CDR3 is 14 amino acids long. V was trimmed by 4 bases and J by 3 bases, leaving 13 bases between them. Germline V gives CDR1 SGHRS, CDR2 YFSETQ. In DNA, the CDR3 is TGCGCCAGCAGCGAACTCCCTGGGGACACTGAAGCTTTCTTT. Its protein product is CASSELPGDTEAFF.

Only a few counts were recorded for this clonotype. V and J are TRBV15 and TRBJ2-7; 7 bases align to TRBD1. The length of the CDR3 is 16 residues. V gave up 4 bases and J gave up 0 bases; unmatched junction bases: 9. Germline values: CDR1 LNHNV, CDR2 YYDKDF (reference sequence). CDR3 sequence: CATSTLGQTSSYEQYF. CDR3 nucleotides: TGTGCCACCAGCACCCTGGGACAGACGAGCTCCTACGAGCAGTACTTC.

This clonotype was recorded a few times. The CDR3 nucleotides are TGTGCCAGCAGTTTTTTCAGGGGTAATGAGCAGTTCTTC. The encoded protein is CASSFFRGNEQFF. The chain joins TRBV12-3 or TRBV12-4 to TRBJ2-1; a possible D gene is TRBD1 (6 bases). The CDR3 contains 13 residues. The germline V and J ends were trimmed by 3 bases and 7 bases, with 10 bases remaining between them.

This CDR3 reads CASSHTPGTGPNEQFF. Written as DNA, the CDR3 is TGTGCCAGCAGCCACACACCCGGGACAGGGCCCAATGAGCAGTTCTTC. The chain recombines TRBV11-2 with TRBJ2-1, with 9 bases identical to TRBD1. J gave up 6 bases and V 5 bases, and 11 bases lay outside the gene matches. Germline V CDR1 and CDR2: SGHAT, FQNNGV. The CDR3 has 16 amino acids.

This clonotype was seen only a few times. V and J are TRBV5-1 and TRBJ1-2; tentative D call: TRBD1 (5 bases). CDR3 length: 13 residues. V was cut by 2 bases and J by 7 bases, with 12 bases left in between. CDR1 and CDR2 from the germline V gene are SGHRS and YFSETQ. CDR3 in DNA: TGCGCCAGCAGCTTTCAAACAGGCAGTGGCTACACCTTC. Translation: CASSFQTGSGYTF.

The chain employs TRBV18 and TRBJ2-1; 10 positions match TRBD2. From germline, CDR1 is KGHSH and CDR2 LQKENI. CDR3 size: 16 residues. V lost 5 bases, J lost 6 bases, and 10 bases stayed unmatched. CDR3 region: CASSTPLAGAPNEQFF. The CDR3 nucleotides are TGTGCCAGCTCAACCCCCCTAGCGGGAGCCCCCAATGAGCAGTTCTTC. Full variable domain (missing parts from reference TRBV18 and TRBJ2-1): NAGVMQNPRHLVRRRGQEARLRCSPMKGHSHVYWYRQLPEEGLKFMVYLQKENIIDESGMPKERFSAEFPKEGPSILRIQQVVRGDSAAYFCASSTPLAGAPNEQFFGPGTRLTVL.

The gene calls are TRBV4-3 and TRBJ2-7, with TRBD2 matching over 13 bases. Germline-derived CDR1 and CDR2 are LGHNA and YSLEER. There are 14 residues in the CDR3. The junction had 7 bases not matched to a gene; V was cut back by 4 bases and J by 10 bases. CDR3 sequence: CASSPWTSGSNQYF. The DNA of the CDR3 is TGCGCCAGCAGCCCCTGGACTAGCGGGAGCAATCAGTACTTC.

This clonotype appeared a few times. The rearrangement uses TRBV4-1 and TRBJ2-3, with TRBD2 matching over 11 bases. The CDR3 is 17 residues long. Germline V lookup: CDR1 MGHRA, CDR2 YSYEKL. Losses at the gene ends were 1 base for V and 6 bases for J; bases not matched to a gene: 9. The CDR3 spells CASSQVVPSGGKDTQYF. The DNA of the CDR3 is TGCGCCAGCAGCCAAGTGGTTCCTAGCGGGGGGAAGGATACGCAGTATTTT.

In its sample, this clonotype was seen a few times. The rearrangement links TRBV3-1 to TRBJ2-7, with a weak D call TRBD1 (6 bases). This CDR3 is built from 14 residues. Germline values: CDR1 LGHDT, CDR2 YNNKEL (reference sequence). V shed 4 bases and J shed 3 bases, with 13 bases lying between them. DNA of the CDR3: TGTGCCAGCAGCCTTCAGGGGTCGGTCTACGAGCAGTACTTC. Residues: CASSLQGSVYEQYF.

The chain combines TRBV29-1 with TRBJ2-5, with D uncertain. The germline gives CDR1 SQVTM, CDR2 ANQGSEA. This CDR3 comprises 14 residues. The germline V and J ends were trimmed by 5 bases and 5 bases, with 18 bases remaining between them. CDR3 in amino acids: CSVSPGLLRETQYF. The CDR3 DNA reads as TGCAGCGTTTCTCCGGGCCTTCTTCGGGAGACCCAGTACTTC.

Ten or more counts support this clonotype. The J gene is TRBJ2-5, the V gene TRBV18; TRBD2 might be the D (6 bases). V lost 4 bases to trimming and J lost 5 bases, with 11 bases between them. Per germline, CDR1 KGHSH and CDR2 LQKENI. The CDR3 has 13 amino acids. The CDR3 region is CASSLGLRETQYF. The CDR3 region has the DNA TGTGCCAGCTCACTCGGACTAAGGGAGACCCAGTACTTC.

The gene calls are TRBV7-2 and TRBJ1-2; D is unclear. The germline V and J ends were trimmed by 5 bases and 8 bases, with 18 bases remaining between them. CDR1 is SGHTA, CDR2 FQGNSA, per germline. This CDR3 is built from 14 residues. The CDR3 nucleotides are TGTGCCAGCAGCCTCATCTCGACCCTTTCCGGCTACACCTTC. Translation gives CASSLISTLSGYTF. The whole variable domain, filled in from reference TRBV7-2 and TRBJ1-2, reads GAGVSQSPSNKVTEKGKDVELRCDPISGHTALYWYRQSLGQGLEFLIYFQGNSAPDKSGLPSDRFSAERTGGSVSTLTIQRTQQEDSAVYLCASSLISTLSGYTFGSGTRLTVV.

This clonotype was counted only a few times. The chain has TRBV10-3 and TRBJ1-5, with no clear D. CDR1 and CDR2 from the germline V gene are ENHRY and SYGVKD. The CDR3 has 16 residues. V lost 4 bases and J lost 5, with 18 bases in between. CDR3 sequence: CAISAYRERGDQPQHF. The CDR3 DNA reads TGTGCCATCAGTGCTTATCGGGAGAGAGGTGATCAGCCCCAGCATTTT.

J is TRBJ1-1 and V is TRBV2; D might be TRBD1 (5 bases). Germline V gene data show CDR1 as SNHLY and CDR2 as FYNNEI. The CDR3 extends over 12 amino acids. The V and J ends lost 9 bases and 0 bases respectively, with 8 bases between them. The CDR3, as DNA: TGTGCCAGACAGGTGCTGAACACTGAAGCTTTCTTT. It is translated as CARQVLNTEAFF.

The chain couples TRBV6-5 to TRBJ2-7, with 10 bases identical to TRBD1. This CDR3 has 16 amino acids. The trim removed 4 bases at V and 5 bases at J, leaving 11 bases unmatched. Germline V gives CDR1 MNHEY, CDR2 SVGAGI. DNA for the CDR3: TGTGCCAGCAGTTTAAAAAGGGGACAGGGGTCCCACGAGCAGTACTTC. Translation gives CASSLKRGQGSHEQYF.

V and J are TRBV20-1 and TRBJ1-2; D is perhaps TRBD1 (6 bases). Between the trimmed V and J ends, which lost 6 bases and 3 bases, there was a span of 11 bases. The CDR3 is made up of 12 amino acids. CDR1 and CDR2 from the germline V gene are DFQATT and SNEGSKA (reference sequence). CDR3 sequence (DNA): TGCAGTGCCAGGGACACCTACTATGGCTACACCTTC. Its protein is CSARDTYYGYTF.

A word on this clonotype: One end of the junction varies from germline; a read error may be responsible. The chain links TRBV6-2 or TRBV6-3 to TRBJ1-6; possible D gene TRBD1, 6 bases. This CDR3 is 14 amino acids long. Per germline, CDR1 MNHEY and CDR2 SVGEGT. The CDR3 region is CASSQLRGNSPIHF. The CDR3, as DNA: TGTGCCAGCAGTCAACTAAGGGGGAATTCACCCATCCACTTT.

This clonotype has just a few counts. The J gene is TRBJ2-3, the V gene TRBV20-1; TRBD2 matches at 10 bases. The CDR3 runs to 13 residues. Per germline, CDR1 DFQATT and CDR2 SNEGSKA (reference sequence). The CDR3 is CSTGTSVKDTQYF. CDR3 nucleotides: TGCAGCACCGGGACTAGCGTAAAAGATACGCAGTATTTT.